This TCR beta chain stems from a study of T cell changes during pregnancy in multiple sclerosis. Using immunoSEQ multiplex PCR, the repertoire was profiled, and TCRdb retains in-frame clones only, with some absent. The sample lists 35,000 to 50,000 clones; 80% to 95% were seen once. Per the germline V gene, CDR1 is SGHRS and CDR2 is YFSETQ. V lost 1 base to trimming and J lost 5 bases, with 12 bases between them. CDR3 size: 15 residues. The sample here was CD4+ T cells from peripheral blood mononuclear cells, taken in the first trimester of pregnancy. The chain employs TRBV5-1 and TRBJ1-4; D unclear. This TCR came from a female donor with multiple sclerosis, enrolled in a pregnancy study. In DNA form, the CDR3 reads TGCGCCAGCAGCTTGTTGTCGGGAGAGAATGAAAAACTGTTTTTT. It codes for CASSLLSGENEKLFF.